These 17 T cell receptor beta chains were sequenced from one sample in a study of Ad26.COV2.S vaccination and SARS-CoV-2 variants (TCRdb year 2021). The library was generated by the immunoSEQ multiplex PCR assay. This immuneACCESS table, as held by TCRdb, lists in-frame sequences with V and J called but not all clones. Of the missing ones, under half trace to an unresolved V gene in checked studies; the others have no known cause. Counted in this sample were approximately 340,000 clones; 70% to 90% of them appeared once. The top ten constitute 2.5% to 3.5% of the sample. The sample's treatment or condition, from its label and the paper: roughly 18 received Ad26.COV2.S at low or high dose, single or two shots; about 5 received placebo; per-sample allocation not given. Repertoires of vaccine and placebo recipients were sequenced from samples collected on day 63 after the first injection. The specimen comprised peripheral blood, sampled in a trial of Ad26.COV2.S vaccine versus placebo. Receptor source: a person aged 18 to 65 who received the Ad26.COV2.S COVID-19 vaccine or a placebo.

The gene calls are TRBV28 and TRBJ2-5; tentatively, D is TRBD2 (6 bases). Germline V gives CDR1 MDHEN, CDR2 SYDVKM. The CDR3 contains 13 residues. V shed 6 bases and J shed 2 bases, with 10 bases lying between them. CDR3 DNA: TGTGCCAGCAGAATAGCGGCGCAAGAGACCCAGTACTTC. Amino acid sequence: CASRIAAQETQYF.

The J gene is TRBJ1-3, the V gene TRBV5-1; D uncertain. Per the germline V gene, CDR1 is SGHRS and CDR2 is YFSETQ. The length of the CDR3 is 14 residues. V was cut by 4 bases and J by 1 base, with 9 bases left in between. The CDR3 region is CASSHLDSGNTIYF. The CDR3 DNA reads TGCGCCAGCAGCCACCTTGATTCTGGAAACACCATATATTTT.

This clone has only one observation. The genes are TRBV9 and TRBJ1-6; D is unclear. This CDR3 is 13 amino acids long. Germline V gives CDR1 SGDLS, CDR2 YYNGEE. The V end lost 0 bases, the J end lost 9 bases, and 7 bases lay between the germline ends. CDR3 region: CASSVAMGSPLHF. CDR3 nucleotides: TGTGCCAGCAGCGTAGCTATGGGTTCACCCCTCCACTTT.

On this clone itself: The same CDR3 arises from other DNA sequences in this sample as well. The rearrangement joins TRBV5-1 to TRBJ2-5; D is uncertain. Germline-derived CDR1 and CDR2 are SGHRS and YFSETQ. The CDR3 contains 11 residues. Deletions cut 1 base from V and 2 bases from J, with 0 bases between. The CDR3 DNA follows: TGCGCCAGCAGCTTGCAAGAGACCCAGTACTTC. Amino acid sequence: CASSLQETQYF.

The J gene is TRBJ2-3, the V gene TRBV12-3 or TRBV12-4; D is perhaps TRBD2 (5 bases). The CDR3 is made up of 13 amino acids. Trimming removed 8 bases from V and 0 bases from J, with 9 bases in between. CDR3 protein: CASRVASTDTQYF. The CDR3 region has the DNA TGTGCCAGCCGGGTAGCGAGCACAGATACGCAGTATTTT.

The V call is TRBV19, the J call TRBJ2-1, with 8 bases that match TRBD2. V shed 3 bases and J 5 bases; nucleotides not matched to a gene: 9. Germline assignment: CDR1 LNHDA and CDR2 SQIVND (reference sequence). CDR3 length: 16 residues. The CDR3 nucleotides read TGTGCCAGTAGTATTGGGGAACTAGCGGTAGACAATGAGCAGTTCTTC. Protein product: CASSIGELAVDNEQFF.

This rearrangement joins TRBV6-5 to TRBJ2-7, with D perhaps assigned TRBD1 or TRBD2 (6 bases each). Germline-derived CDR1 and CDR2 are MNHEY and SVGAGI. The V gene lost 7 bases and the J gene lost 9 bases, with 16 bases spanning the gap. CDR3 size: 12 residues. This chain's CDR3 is CASTSMGGGQYF. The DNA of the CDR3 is TGTGCCAGCACCTCGATGGGGGGCGGGCAGTACTTC.

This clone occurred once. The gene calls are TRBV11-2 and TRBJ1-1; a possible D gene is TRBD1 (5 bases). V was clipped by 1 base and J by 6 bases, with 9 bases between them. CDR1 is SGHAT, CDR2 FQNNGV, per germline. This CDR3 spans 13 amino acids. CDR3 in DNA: TGTGCCAGCAGCTTAGGGGGGACGCCTGAAGCTTTCTTT. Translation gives CASSLGGTPEAFF.

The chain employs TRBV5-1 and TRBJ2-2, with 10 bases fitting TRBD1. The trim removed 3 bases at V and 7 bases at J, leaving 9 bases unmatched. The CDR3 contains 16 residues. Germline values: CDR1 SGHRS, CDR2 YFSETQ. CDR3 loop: CASSSWTGGGNGELFF. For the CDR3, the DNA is TGCGCCAGCAGCTCCTGGACAGGGGGAGGTAACGGGGAGCTGTTTTTT.

The CDR3 DNA sequence: TGTGCCGTACGGCGGGCAGGGGGAGGAGGGGGTGAAGCTTTCTTT. Translating it yields CAVRRAGGGGGEAFF. The V gene is TRBV2, the J gene TRBJ1-1; 7 positions agree with TRBD1. The V gene's germline CDR1 is SNHLY and CDR2 FYNNEI. CDR3 length: 15 residues. With V trimmed by 11 bases and J by 7 bases, 19 bases remained unmatched. The entire variable domain, with the rest obtained from reference TRBV2 and TRBJ1-1, is as follows: EPEVTQTPSHQVTQMGQEVILRCVPISNHLYFYWYRQILGQKVEFLVSFYNNEISEKSEIFDDQFSVERPDGSNFTLKIRSTKLEDSAMYFCAVRRAGGGGGEAFFGQGTRLTVV.

The CDR3 loop is CASSWVLPRRTGELFF. As DNA, the CDR3 is TGTGCCAGCAGCTGGGTCTTGCCCCGGCGCACCGGGGAGCTGTTTTTT. V is TRBV7-9 and J is TRBJ2-2; D is unresolved. Trimming removed 4 bases at V and 4 bases at J, with 16 bases between. The CDR3 runs to 16 residues. Germline values: CDR1 SEHNR, CDR2 FQNEAQ (reference sequence).

The CDR3 protein is CASTENPGIKGYTGELFF. As DNA, the CDR3 is TGTGCCAGTACTGAAAACCCCGGGATAAAGGGGTACACCGGGGAGCTGTTTTTT. The chain joins TRBV19 to TRBJ2-2; the D gene could be TRBD1 or TRBD2 (5 bases each). CDR1 and CDR2 from the germline V gene are LNHDA and SQIVND (reference sequence). The V end lost 7 bases, the J end lost 3 bases, and 24 bases lay between the germline ends. The CDR3 length is 18 residues.

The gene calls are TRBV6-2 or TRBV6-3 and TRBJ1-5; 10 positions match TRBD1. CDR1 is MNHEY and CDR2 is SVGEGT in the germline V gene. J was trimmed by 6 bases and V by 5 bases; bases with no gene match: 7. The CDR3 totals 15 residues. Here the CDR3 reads CASSTGDRGIQPQHF. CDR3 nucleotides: TGTGCCAGCAGTACCGGGGACAGGGGAATTCAGCCCCAGCATTTT.

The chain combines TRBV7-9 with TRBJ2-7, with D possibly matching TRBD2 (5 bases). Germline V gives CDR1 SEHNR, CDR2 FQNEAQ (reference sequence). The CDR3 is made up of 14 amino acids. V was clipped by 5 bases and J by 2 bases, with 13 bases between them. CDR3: CASSIFGGPYEQYF. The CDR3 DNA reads TGTGCCAGCAGCATTTTTGGAGGACCCTACGAGCAGTACTTC.

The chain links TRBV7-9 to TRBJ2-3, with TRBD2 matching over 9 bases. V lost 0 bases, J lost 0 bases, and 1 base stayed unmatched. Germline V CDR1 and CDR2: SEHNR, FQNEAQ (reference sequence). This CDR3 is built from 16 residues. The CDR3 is CASSLASGGSTDTQYF. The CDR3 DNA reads TGTGCCAGCAGCTTAGCGAGCGGGGGGAGCACAGATACGCAGTATTTT.

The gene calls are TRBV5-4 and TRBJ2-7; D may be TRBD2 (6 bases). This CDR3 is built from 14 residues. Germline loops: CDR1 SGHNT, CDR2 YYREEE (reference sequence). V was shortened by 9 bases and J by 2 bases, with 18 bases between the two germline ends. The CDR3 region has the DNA TGTGCCACCGCCGGGACTCACTCCCCCTACGAGCAGTACTTC. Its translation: CATAGTHSPYEQYF.

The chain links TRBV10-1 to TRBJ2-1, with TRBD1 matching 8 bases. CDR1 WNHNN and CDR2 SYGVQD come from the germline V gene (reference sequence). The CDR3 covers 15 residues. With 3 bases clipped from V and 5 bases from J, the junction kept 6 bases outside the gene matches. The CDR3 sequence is CASSDPGQGDNEQFF. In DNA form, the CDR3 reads TGCGCCAGCAGTGACCCCGGACAGGGCGACAATGAGCAGTTCTTC.